These 4 T cell receptor beta chains share one sample of origin, sequenced in a study of T cell changes during pregnancy in multiple sclerosis. TCRdb's table, derived via immunoSEQ multiplex PCR, lists solely in-frame clones and lacks some. The top ten clones hold roughly 1.4% of a sample with about 87,000 clones, around 93% of them seen once. This material consisted of peripheral blood, taken in the third trimester of pregnancy. Source of these receptors: a female donor in good health, enrolled as a control in a pregnancy study.

The V call is TRBV5-1, the J call TRBJ2-2; TRBD1 matches 8 bases. The CDR3 has 16 amino acids. Trimming cost V 5 bases and J 6 bases; bases outside gene matches: 12. The germline gives CDR1 SGHRS, CDR2 YFSETQ. DNA of the CDR3: TGCGCCAGCAGTTTGCACGGACAGGGAAACCCCGGGGAGCTGTTTTTT. It translates to CASSLHGQGNPGELFF.

The J gene is TRBJ1-2, the V gene TRBV5-8; 8 bases are a match to TRBD1. Per the germline V gene, CDR1 is SGHTS and CDR2 is YDEGEE. Trimming at V came to 6 bases and at J to 7 bases, leaving 8 bases not matched to a gene. The CDR3 is 13 amino acids. The CDR3 bases are TGTGCCAGCACCCCGACAGGGGCCACTGGCTACACCTTC. Encoded protein: CASTPTGATGYTF.

The V call is TRBV6-1, the J call TRBJ1-2; TRBD1 agrees at 7 bases. The junction had 8 bases not matched to a gene; V was cut back by 9 bases and J by 4 bases. From germline, CDR1 is MNHNS and CDR2 SASEGT. CDR3 size: 13 residues. CDR3 DNA sequence: TGTGCCAGTAGGACGGGACAGATCTATGGCTACACCTTC. Its translation is CASRTGQIYGYTF.

V usage is TRBV14 and J usage is TRBJ2-3; D might be TRBD2 (5 bases). From germline, CDR1 is SGHDN and CDR2 FVKESK. Between the trimmed V and J ends, which lost 2 bases and 5 bases, there was a span of 20 bases. This CDR3 contains 17 residues. The CDR3 bases are TGTGCCAGCAGCCAACTCGGGCAAGCGGTTCCAAGAGATACGCAGTATTTT. This encodes CASSQLGQAVPRDTQYF.